The 27 T cell receptor beta chains below come from one sample, sequenced in a study of CD8+CD57+ T cells in acquired aplastic anemia. According to the study, genomic DNA was the template for TCR beta VDJ and CDR3 profiling. One entry per CDR3 protein, called by TCRdb with MiXCR from the reads. The sample yields a few hundred thousand distinct CDR3 sequences, just under 70% seen once. The sample was sorted CD4+, CD8+, or CD8+CD57+ T cells (not recorded which) from PBMCs. All receptors come from a human donor in good health, serving as a control.

Details on this clonotype: Being one base from a much bigger clone, this may be a read error. The chain links TRBV7-2 to TRBJ2-4; perhaps TRBD1 as D (5 bases). Per the germline V gene, CDR1 is SGHTA and CDR2 is FQGNSA. V was cut by 5 bases and J by 12 bases, with 17 bases left in between. The CDR3 runs 13 residues. CDR3 residues: CASSQGVADTQYF. CDR3 nucleotides: TGTGCCAGCAGCCAAGGGGTTGCGGACACTCAGTACTTC.

J is TRBJ1-1 and V is TRBV7-2; possibly TRBD1 for D (5 bases). Per germline, CDR1 SGHTA and CDR2 FQGNSA. V shed 2 bases and J shed 11 bases, with 18 bases lying between them. The CDR3 length is 14 residues. CDR3 amino acids: CASSLTGVNRHAFF. CDR3 in DNA: TGTGCCAGCAGCTTAACAGGCGTGAACAGGCACGCTTTCTTT.

The chain links TRBV5-4 to TRBJ1-6; the D gene is possibly TRBD1 (6 bases). V lost 8 bases, J lost 6 bases, and 15 bases lay in between. This CDR3 is 14 amino acids long. Looked up from germline, CDR1 is SGHNT and CDR2 is YYREEE (reference sequence). The CDR3 DNA follows: TGTGCCAGTAGCCTTGGGGGGCTTAATTCACCCCTCCACTTT. Translation gives CASSLGGLNSPLHF.

Note on this clonotype: This CDR3 is missing its conserved last phenylalanine or tryptophan, likely due to a read error. The DNA is omitted, as the CDR3 cannot be located on it reliably, and the CDR3 follows TCRdb's listing. This rearrangement joins TRBV2 to TRBJ1-2. Per germline, CDR1 SNHLY and CDR2 FYNNEI. Termini included, the CDR3 measures 15 amino acids. The CDR3 region is CAISEAGFDGYTFGS.

Comment on this clonotype: No conserved phenylalanine or tryptophan is present at the end of the CDR3, so a read error is the likely explanation. It is unclear where the CDR3 begins or ends on the DNA, so no DNA is shown, and the CDR3 is as TCRdb lists it. This rearrangement joins TRBV19 to TRBJ1-4; the table's D call TRBD1 went unverified against the DNA. The CDR3 comprises 14 residues, both ends counted. CDR1 and CDR2 (germline): LNHDA, SQIVND (reference sequence). CDR3 region: CASSTGQVNEKLFG.

Remarks on this clonotype: This clone may be a read error of a much larger clone one base away. This chain connects TRBV19 to TRBJ1-1, with 9 bases aligning to TRBD1. V lost 8 bases to trimming and J lost 5 bases; unmatched junction nucleotides: 9. Germline values: CDR1 LNHDA, CDR2 SQIVND (reference sequence). CDR3 length equals 14 residues. Here the CDR3 DNA reads TGTGCCAGTGGTACTTTTGGACAGGGGACTGAAGCTTTCTTT. Protein: CASGTFGQGTEAFF.

The chain couples TRBV10-3 to TRBJ2-1; TRBD2 might be the D (6 bases). The end of the DNA is better explained by TRBJ2-7, so the J call may be wrong. The CDR3 runs 15 residues. Looked up from germline, CDR1 is ENHRY and CDR2 is SYGVKD. The CDR3 DNA follows: TGTGCCATCAGTGTGCGCCTCGCGGGGATTAACGAGCAGTACTTC. It yields the protein CAISVRLAGINEQYF.

The rearrangement uses TRBV20-1 and TRBJ1-4, with no clear D. Trimming pared 5 bases from V and 5 bases from J, leaving 15 bases between. The CDR3 consists of 14 residues. CDR1 is DFQATT, CDR2 SNEGSKA, per germline (reference sequence). The CDR3 protein is CSALQFTKNEKLFF. In DNA form, the CDR3 reads TGCAGTGCTCTACAGTTTACAAAGAATGAAAAACTGTTTTTT.

This chain uses TRBV19 with TRBJ2-7; TRBD2 might be the D (5 bases). Trimming removed 9 bases at V and 6 bases at J, with 30 bases between. Germline V lookup: CDR1 LNHDA, CDR2 SQIVND (reference sequence). This CDR3 is 17 amino acids long. The CDR3 sequence: CASSNNRGNKKFGEQYF. The CDR3, as DNA: TGTGCCAGCAGCAACAATCGAGGGAACAAAAAATTTGGCGAGCAGTACTTC.

About this clonotype itself: Because the CDR3 is missing its conserved closing phenylalanine or tryptophan, this is likely a read error. The DNA is omitted, as the CDR3 cannot be located on it reliably, and the CDR3 follows TCRdb's listing. The rearrangement links TRBV7-2 to TRBJ1-2. From germline, CDR1 is SGHTA and CDR2 FQGNSA. Termini included, the CDR3 measures 11 amino acids. This CDR3 reads CASSLDWACTL.

In regard to this clonotype: The conserved phenylalanine or tryptophan is not found at the CDR3 terminus, so this likely reflects a read error. The limits of the CDR3 on the DNA are not certain, so only TCRdb's listed CDR3 is given. The rearrangement uses TRBV7-4 and TRBJ1-1; the table names TRBD1, a call not compared with the DNA. CDR1 is SGHVT and CDR2 is SQSDAQ in the germline V gene. The length of the CDR3 is 13 amino acids, counting both ends. Here the CDR3 reads CASSLFGTGDTMS.

The V and J genes are TRBV20-1 and TRBJ2-7; TRBD1 aligns across 8 bases. CDR1 and CDR2 (germline): DFQATT, SNEGSKA (reference sequence). This CDR3 is built from 15 residues. With 6 bases clipped from V and 2 bases from J, the junction kept 12 bases outside the gene matches. CDR3 protein: CSATGLRTGPYEQYF. The CDR3 DNA sequence: TGCAGTGCCACCGGGCTCAGGACAGGGCCCTACGAGCAGTACTTC.

The J gene is TRBJ1-4, the V gene TRBV9; 9 nucleotides match TRBD1. The length of the CDR3 is 15 residues. With 3 bases clipped from V and 15 bases from J, the junction kept 15 bases outside the gene matches. Germline V gene sequence: CDR1 SGDLS, CDR2 YYNGEE. CDR3 region: CASSAGQGRHEQLFF. The CDR3 region has the DNA TGTGCCAGCAGCGCGGGACAGGGCCGCCACGAGCAGTTGTTTTTT.

The CDR3 region has the DNA TGCAGTGCTAGACCCGGGACAGGAGGCAATCAGCCCCAGCATTTT. This encodes CSARPGTGGNQPQHF. The chain combines TRBV20-1 with TRBJ1-5, with 8 positions matching TRBD1. Losses at the gene ends were 2 bases for V and 2 bases for J; bases not matched to a gene: 5. This CDR3 has 15 residues. In germline, CDR1 is DFQATT, CDR2 SNEGSKA (reference sequence).

Details on this clonotype: One end of the junction fails to match germline, which may point to a read error. The CDR3 region has the DNA TGCGCCAGCAGAGACAGGGGATCTGGAAACACCATATATTTT. Residues: CASRDRGSGNTIYF. The chain couples TRBV7-9 to TRBJ1-3, with 8 bases that match TRBD1. CDR1 is SEHNR and CDR2 is FQNEAQ in the germline V gene (reference sequence). CDR3 length equals 14 residues.

CDR3 DNA: TGTGCCAGCAGCGAGGAAGGACACACCAGGCCAGATACCTTC. As protein: CASSEEGHTRPDTF. This chain uses TRBV9 with TRBJ1-2, with a possible D match to TRBD1 (5 bases). The CDR3 is 14 residues long. The V end was cut by 3 bases, the J end by 14 bases, with 23 bases between. Germline V CDR1 and CDR2: SGDLS, YYNGEE.

This clonotype was observed many times. The chain uses TRBV12-3 or TRBV12-4 and TRBJ1-1; no clear D gene. The CDR3 spans 12 residues. Deletions cut 2 bases from V and 8 bases from J, with 9 bases between. CDR3 bases: TGTGCCAGCAGTTTATGGCCAGCCGAAGCTTTCTTT. Amino acids: CASSLWPAEAFF.

The chain recombines TRBV14 with TRBJ1-3, with no clear D. Trimming stripped 3 bases from V and 1 base from J, with 10 bases between. Germline V gene sequence: CDR1 SGHDN, CDR2 FVKESK. The CDR3 is made up of 15 amino acids. CDR3 DNA sequence: TGTGCCAGCAGCCAGGCGGTGGATTCTGGAAACACCATATATTTT. Translated, it gives CASSQAVDSGNTIYF. Variable domain in full (rest from reference TRBV14 and TRBJ1-3): EAGVTQFPSHSVIEKGQTVTLRCDPISGHDNLYWYRRVMGKEIKFLLHFVKESKQDESGMPNNRFLAERTGGTYSTLKVQPAELEDSGVYFCASSQAVDSGNTIYFGEGSWLTVV.

This clonotype was detected only a few times. At one end, the junction sequence differs from germline, possibly due to a read error. The chain is built from TRBV6-1 and TRBJ1-3; weak D call: TRBD1 (5 bases). This CDR3 has 13 amino acids. Germline V gene lookup returns CDR1 MNHNS and CDR2 SASEGT. This chain's CDR3 is CASSRDSRNTIYF. The CDR3, as DNA: TGTGCCAGCAGCCGGGACTCTAGAAACACCATATATTTT.

The chain joins TRBV5-6 to TRBJ1-1; no clear D. The CDR3 sequence is 13 residues long. Germline-derived CDR1 and CDR2 are SGHDT and YYEEEE. Deletions cut 6 bases from V and 3 bases from J, with 12 bases between. The CDR3 coding sequence is TGTGCCAGCAAGTTACGTGGATACACTGAAGCTTTCTTT. Translation gives CASKLRGYTEAFF.

Worth noting for this clonotype: At one boundary the junction diverges from the germline segment, which might be a read error. The CDR3 region is CASSSGGICNYGYTF. The CDR3 DNA reads as TGTGCCAGTAGCTCAGGTGGAATCTGCAACTACGGCTACACCTTC. The chain combines TRBV9 with TRBJ1-2; D is unresolved. The CDR3 has 15 residues. Germline CDR1 and CDR2: SGDLS and YYNGEE.

The chain combines TRBV7-2 with TRBJ2-7; a possible D gene is TRBD2 (5 bases). Germline V gene sequence: CDR1 SGHTA, CDR2 FQGNSA. The CDR3 contains 14 residues. In DNA form, the CDR3 reads TGTGCCAGCAGCCAAGCGGAGCCAGACATTAACACCGGGGTC. Protein: CASSQAEPDINTGV.

This clonotype was detected only a few times. A much larger clone lies a single base off, so this may be a read error. V gene TRBV7-7 combines with J gene TRBJ1-4, with 12 bases identical to TRBD1. The ends lost 6 bases at V and 3 bases at J; junction bases unmatched: 5. Germline-derived CDR1 and CDR2 are SSHAT and FNYEAQ (reference sequence). This CDR3 is 16 amino acids long. CDR3 DNA: TGTGCCAGCAGGGGACAGGGGGCTCCGTCTAATGAAAAACTGTTTTTT. Its protein is CASRGQGAPSNEKLFF.

This clonotype has at least ten counts. The chain combines TRBV20-1 with TRBJ2-1, with 8 bases aligning to TRBD2. The trim removed 1 base at V and 3 bases at J, leaving 8 bases unmatched. The CDR3 has 16 residues. The V gene's germline CDR1 is DFQATT and CDR2 SNEGSKA (reference sequence). In DNA form, the CDR3 reads TGCAGTGCTAGAGTCGTGACGGGGGGGCTCTACAATGAGCAGTTCTTC. Protein sequence: CSARVVTGGLYNEQFF.

This clonotype has ten or more counts. This rearrangement joins TRBV9 to TRBJ2-1, with TRBD2 matching 12 bases. The CDR3 loop spans 18 amino acids. Germline V gene lookup returns CDR1 SGDLS and CDR2 YYNGEE. The junction had 12 bases not matched to a gene; V was cut back by 0 bases and J by 8 bases. CDR3 in amino acids: CASSVGASGGAGIYEQFF. CDR3 in DNA: TGTGCCAGCAGCGTAGGCGCTAGCGGGGGGGCCGGCATCTATGAGCAGTTCTTC. Variable domain in full (rest from reference TRBV9 and TRBJ2-1): DSGVTQTPKHLITATGQRVTLRCSPRSGDLSVYWYQQSLDQGLQFLIQYYNGEERAKGNILERFSAQQFPDLHSELNLSSLELGDSALYFCASSVGASGGAGIYEQFFGPGTRLTVL.

For this clonotype: A junction end diverges from the germline sequence, so it may reflect a read error. This sequence joins TRBV24-1 and TRBJ2-5, with D unresolved. The CDR3 has 18 amino acids. The V gene's germline CDR1 is KGHDR and CDR2 SFDVKD. The CDR3 loop is CATSKPGRQSETQYSQPF. The CDR3 coding sequence is TGTGCCACCAGCAAACCGGGCAGGCAGTCAGAGACCCAGTACTCCCAGCCATTC.

To note about this clonotype: Because the CDR3 is missing its conserved closing phenylalanine or tryptophan, this is likely a read error. Because the CDR3's place on the DNA is in doubt, the DNA is left out and the CDR3 is given as listed by TCRdb. This chain connects TRBV9 to TRBJ2-6; TRBD2, the D gene given by the table, was not confirmed from the DNA. Including both end residues, the CDR3 is 9 amino acids long. Germline V CDR1 and CDR2: SGDLS, YYNGEE. CDR3 region: CASSYGGGI.